This record covers a single TCR beta chain. Its antigen remains unidentified. This sample stems from a study of shared clonotypes between healthy human individuals. The wider study: The composition of the donors was a couple of women and a few men aged 18 to 49. Each donor's CD4 naive and CD4 memory cells filled three plates apiece, CD8 naive two, and CD8 memory one. Findings and caveats of the study: It was expected that sequencing depth would affect clonotype sharing among donors. Clonotype sharing across several donors was observed for 4% to 6.5% of naive CD4 clonotypes.

Measured with immunoSEQ multiplex PCR; TCRdb has only the in-frame clones, and not every one. The table lists 2 million to 2.5 million clones, 80% to 95% of them singletons. The V segment lost 4 bases and the J segment 5 bases; nucleotides outside the gene matches: 10. The V gene's germline CDR1 is SGHTA and CDR2 FQGNSA. CDR3 length: 15 amino acids. The clonotype comes from a man aged 18-30 years in good health. Some clones in this sample may be carry-over from other donors' samples. Source material: naive CD4+ T cells from PBMCs. The subset: CD45RA+ positively selected. The chain uses TRBV7-2 and TRBJ2-5; 7 nucleotides match TRBD2. CDR3 sequence reads: CASSWDYSAGETQYF. The CDR3 DNA follows: TGTGCCAGCAGCTGGGACTATAGCGCTGGGGAGACCCAGTACTTC.